This TCR beta chain was captured in a study of OX40 agonist ivuxolimab in advanced cancers. With respect to the entire study: The costimulatory receptor OX40 (CD134) was targeted by ivuxolimab, a fully human IgG2 agonistic monoclonal antibody. Intravenous ivuxolimab was administered to patients every 2 weeks at six dose levels: 0.01, 0.1, 0.3, 1.5, 3 and 10 mg/kg. Among the 50 to 55 dose-escalation patients, 19 had hepatocellular carcinoma, about 15 melanoma, 9 renal cell carcinoma and 9 head and neck cancer. Partial responses were achieved by three dose-escalation patients, of whom one had hepatocellular carcinoma and two had cutaneous melanoma. The point of sequencing TCRbeta in the periphery was to test whether ivuxolimab changed TCR sequence diversity and drove clonal T-cell expansion. The paper covers the monotherapy dose-escalation part of the phase I ivuxolimab trial, which included N ≈ 50 patients. The dose-escalation cohort was roughly 87% male with a mean age of about 54 years, ranging from roughly 20 to 80. Patients were allowed to have had prior anti-PD-1, anti-PD-L1 or anti-CTLA-4 therapy, and 40% of the dose-escalation patients had previously received checkpoint inhibitors.

About this clone itself: Its target antigen remains unknown. One end of the junction is discordant with germline, which a read error may explain.

Reading from cysteine to phenylalanine, the CDR3 counts 14 amino acids. Only CDR3 DNA is held: 42 bases, read in frame from base 1. According to the germline V gene, CDR1 reads SGHRS and CDR2 reads YFSETQ. Genomic DNA was extracted from sorted cells for sequencing of the TCRbeta CDR3 region. The immunoSEQ Assay was used for sequencing of TCRbeta CDR3 regions. The immuneACCESS repertoire file appears here via TCRdb, limited to in-frame rearrangements. These files lack a portion of the clones; in checked studies, under half of the deficit traces to unresolved V genes, and the cause of the others is not known. Within this sample are roughly 110,000 clones, with roughly 90% of them counted one time only. Roughly 1.3% of the sample is taken by the ten largest. Patients with a history of autoimmune disease or receiving systemic immunosuppression were excluded from the trial. In every dose cohort, peripheral blood was drawn for TCR sequencing at baseline, cycle 4 day 1, and cycle 7 day 1. Samples came from an open-label, multicenter, first-in-human phase I dose-escalation trial of ivuxolimab. Adults with locally advanced or metastatic melanoma, renal cell, hepatocellular, or head and neck squamous cell carcinoma were enrolled in the trial. CD4+ and CD8+ T cells were sorted separately from peripheral blood before TCR sequencing.

Broad study findings and their caveats: At doses from 0.1 to 3.0 mg/kg, clonal expansion was seen in both CD4+ and CD8+ blood T cells between baseline and week 6. After ivuxolimab, CD8+ T cells had more expanded clones than CD4+ T cells on average. In the 0.1-3.0 mg/kg groups, partial responders had among the lowest normalized peripheral clonal expansion, particularly in CD8+ T cells. The antigen specificity of the peripheral T cells that underwent clonal expansion was not determined. Low levels of normalized T-cell clonal expansion were also seen in some patients who did not respond.

Sequenced material: CD4+ or CD8+ T cells sorted from blood, taken in a trial of the OX40 agonist ivuxolimab. The clonotype comes from an adult with an advanced solid tumor such as melanoma, head and neck, liver or kidney cancer. Rearrangement joined TRBV5-1 to TRBJ2-7, with the D segment identity uncertain. Here the CDR3 is given as CATSRVGGRDEQYF. The sequenced DNA: TGCGCCACCAGCAGAGTGGGCGGTCGGGACGAGCAGTACTTC.